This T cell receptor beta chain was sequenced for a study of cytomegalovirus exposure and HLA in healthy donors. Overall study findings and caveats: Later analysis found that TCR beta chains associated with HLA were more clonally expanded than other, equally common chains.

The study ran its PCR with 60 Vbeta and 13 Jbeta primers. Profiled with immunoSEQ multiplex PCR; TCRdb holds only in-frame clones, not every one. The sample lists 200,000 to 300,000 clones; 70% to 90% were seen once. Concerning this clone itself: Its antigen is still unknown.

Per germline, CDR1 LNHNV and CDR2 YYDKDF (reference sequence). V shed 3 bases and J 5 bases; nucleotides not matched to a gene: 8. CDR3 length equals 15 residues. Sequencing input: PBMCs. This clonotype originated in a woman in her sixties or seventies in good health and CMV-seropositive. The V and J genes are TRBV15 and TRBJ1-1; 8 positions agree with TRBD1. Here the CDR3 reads CATSSRQGRGTEAFF. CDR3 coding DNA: TGTGCCACCAGCAGTAGACAGGGGAGAGGGACTGAAGCTTTCTTT.